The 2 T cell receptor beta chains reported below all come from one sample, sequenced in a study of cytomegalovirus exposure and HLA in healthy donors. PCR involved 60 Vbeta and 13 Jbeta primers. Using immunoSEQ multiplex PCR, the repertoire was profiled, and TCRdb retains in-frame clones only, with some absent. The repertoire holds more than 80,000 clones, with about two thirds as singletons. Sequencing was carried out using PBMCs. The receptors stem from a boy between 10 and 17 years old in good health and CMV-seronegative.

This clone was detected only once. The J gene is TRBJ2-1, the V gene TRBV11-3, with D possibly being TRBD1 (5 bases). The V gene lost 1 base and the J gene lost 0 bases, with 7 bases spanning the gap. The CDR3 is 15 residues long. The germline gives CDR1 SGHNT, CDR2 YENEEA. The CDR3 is CASSLGQSSYNEQFF. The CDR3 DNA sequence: TGTGCCAGCAGCTTAGGACAGAGCTCCTACAATGAGCAGTTCTTC.

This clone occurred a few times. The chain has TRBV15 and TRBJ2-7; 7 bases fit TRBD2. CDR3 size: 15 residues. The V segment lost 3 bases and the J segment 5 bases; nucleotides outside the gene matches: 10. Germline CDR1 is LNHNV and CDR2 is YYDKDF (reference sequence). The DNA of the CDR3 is TGTGCCACCAGCAGGGGGGGAGTAGCGGGTAACGAGCAGTACTTC. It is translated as CATSRGGVAGNEQYF.